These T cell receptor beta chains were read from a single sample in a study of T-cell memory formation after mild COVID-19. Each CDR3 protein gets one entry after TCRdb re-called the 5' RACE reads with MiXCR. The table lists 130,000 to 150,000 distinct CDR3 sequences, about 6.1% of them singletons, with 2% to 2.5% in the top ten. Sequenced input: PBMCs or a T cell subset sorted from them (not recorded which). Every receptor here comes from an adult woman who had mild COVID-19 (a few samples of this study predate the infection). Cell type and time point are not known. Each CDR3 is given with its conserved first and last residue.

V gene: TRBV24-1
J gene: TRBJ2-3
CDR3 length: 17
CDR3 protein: CATSDPSRGSRTDTQYF

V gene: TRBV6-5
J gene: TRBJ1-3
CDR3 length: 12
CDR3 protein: CASTSSGNTIYF

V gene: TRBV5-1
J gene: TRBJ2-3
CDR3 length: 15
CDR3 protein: CASSYRDRSTDTQYF

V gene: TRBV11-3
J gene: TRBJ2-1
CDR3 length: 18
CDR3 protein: CASSFKGISGKSYNEQFF

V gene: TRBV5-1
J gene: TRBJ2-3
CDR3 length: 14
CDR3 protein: CASSLAGVTDTQYF

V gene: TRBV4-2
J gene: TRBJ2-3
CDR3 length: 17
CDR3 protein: CASSQEVGDTSTDTQYF

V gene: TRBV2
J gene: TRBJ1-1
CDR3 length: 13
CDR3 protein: CASTSRGNTEAFF

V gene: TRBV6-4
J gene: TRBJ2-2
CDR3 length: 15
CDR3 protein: CASSGQGTSTGELFF

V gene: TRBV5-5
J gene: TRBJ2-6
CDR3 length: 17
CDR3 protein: CASSWGQGAGGANVLTF

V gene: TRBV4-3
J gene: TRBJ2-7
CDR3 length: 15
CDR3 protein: CASSQDPGRSYEQYF

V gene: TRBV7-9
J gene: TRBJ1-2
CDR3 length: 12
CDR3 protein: CASSPTAYGYTF

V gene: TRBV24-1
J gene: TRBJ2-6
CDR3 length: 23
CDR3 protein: CATSDSMGLAGGLLSAGANVLTF

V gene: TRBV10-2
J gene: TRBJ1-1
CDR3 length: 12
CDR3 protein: CASSFQFTEAFF

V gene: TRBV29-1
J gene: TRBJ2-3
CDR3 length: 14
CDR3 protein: CSVPLAGRTDTQYF

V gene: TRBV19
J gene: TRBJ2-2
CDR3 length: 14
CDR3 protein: CASKGGLDTGELFF

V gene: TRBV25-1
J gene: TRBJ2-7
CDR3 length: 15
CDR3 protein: CASSEQGRSRYEQYF

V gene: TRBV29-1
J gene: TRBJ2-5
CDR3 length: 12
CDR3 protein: CSARPRPGAQYF

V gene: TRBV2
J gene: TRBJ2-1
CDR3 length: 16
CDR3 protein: CASSTTATTLNNEQFF

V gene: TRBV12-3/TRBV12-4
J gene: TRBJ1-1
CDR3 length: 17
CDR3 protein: CASSLFPKRGVNTEAFF

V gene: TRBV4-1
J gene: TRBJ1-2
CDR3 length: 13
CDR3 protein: CASSQGTGDGYTF

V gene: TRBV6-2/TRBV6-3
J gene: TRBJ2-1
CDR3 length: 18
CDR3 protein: CASSYLSGSWSSYNEQFF

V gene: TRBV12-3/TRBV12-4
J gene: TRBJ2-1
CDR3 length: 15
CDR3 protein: CASSLGGEAYNEQFF

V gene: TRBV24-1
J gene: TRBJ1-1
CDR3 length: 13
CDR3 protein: CATSDFLGDRAFF

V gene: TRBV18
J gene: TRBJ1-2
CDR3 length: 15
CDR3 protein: CASSRDSNRNYGYTF

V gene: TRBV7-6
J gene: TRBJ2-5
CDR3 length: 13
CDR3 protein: CASSLSSFETQYF

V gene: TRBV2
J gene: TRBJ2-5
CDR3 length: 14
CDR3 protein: CASSVTGGQETQYF

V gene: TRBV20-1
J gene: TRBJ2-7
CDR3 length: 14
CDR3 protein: CSASGRGLSDEQYF

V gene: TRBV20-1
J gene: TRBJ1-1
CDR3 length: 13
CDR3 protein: CSAPRGMDTEAFF

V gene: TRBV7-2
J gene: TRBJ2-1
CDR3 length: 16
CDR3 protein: CASSLKFGGLAGSGLF

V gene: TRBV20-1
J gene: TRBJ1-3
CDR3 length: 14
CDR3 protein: CSASDSMIGNTIYF

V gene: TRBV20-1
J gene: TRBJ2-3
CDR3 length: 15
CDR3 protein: CSASDGLAGGYTQYF

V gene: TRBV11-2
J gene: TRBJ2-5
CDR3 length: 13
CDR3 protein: CASSRGPAETQYF